The rows below give T cell receptor beta chains drawn from one sample of a study of T cells in Graves' hyperthyroidism and ophthalmopathy. TCRdb ran MiXCR on the multiplex PCR reads and lists one entry per CDR3 protein. The repertoire has approximately 520,000 distinct CDR3 sequences, around 20% of them found once; the top ten carry about a quarter. Sequencing input: blood. All receptors come from a man aged 18-30 years with Graves' hyperthyroidism. The CDR3 runs from the conserved cysteine through the conserved F or W. A D gene is named only where the DNA matches it firmly.

D gene	V gene	J gene	CDR3 protein
-	TRBV28	TRBJ1-2	CASILGQALHYGYTF
-	TRBV13	TRBJ1-2	CASSPHLSGANYGYTF
TRBD1	TRBV19	TRBJ1-1	CASSIGDRYTEAFF
-	TRBV7-9	TRBJ1-2	CASSLVGTGNYGYTF
-	TRBV12-3/TRBV12-4	TRBJ2-1	CASIRSGSYNEQFF
TRBD1	TRBV9	TRBJ2-6	CASSVTGGSSGANVLTF
-	TRBV28	TRBJ2-2	CASSVDSTGELFF
TRBD2	TRBV9	TRBJ2-5	CASSPRGGFTQYF
TRBD2	TRBV19	TRBJ2-2	CASSPRGGRIGELFF
-	TRBV12-3/TRBV12-4	TRBJ1-2	CASSLDPVQIYGYTF
-	TRBV7-9	TRBJ1-5	CASSLAADKNQPQHF
-	TRBV3-1	TRBJ1-2	CASSQGVNANYGYTF
-	TRBV2	TRBJ2-7	CASSDRDGQPTKQYF
-	TRBV12-5	TRBJ2-7	CASGLVHQGEQYF
TRBD1	TRBV2	TRBJ1-6	CASSGGQGPLHF
-	TRBV28	TRBJ1-1	CASSSAGGNTEAFF
-	TRBV10-3	TRBJ2-7	CAISQTSVHEQYF
-	TRBV28	TRBJ1-1	CASRLPGADTEAFF
TRBD1	TRBV2	TRBJ1-1	CASRHPGGVGTEAFF
-	TRBV6-5	TRBJ1-1	CASSFGGRGAEAFF
TRBD1	TRBV6-1	TRBJ2-5	CASSETGVETQYF
-	TRBV4-1	TRBJ1-2	CASSQEPLYGYTF
-	TRBV2	TRBJ1-5	CASSTGTAYQPQHF
-	TRBV28	TRBJ1-1	CAGSLGNTEAFF
-	TRBV20-1	TRBJ2-5	CSAERKETQYF
-	TRBV24-1	TRBJ2-5	CATSDSAGQETQYF
TRBD1	TRBV6-2/TRBV6-3	TRBJ1-1	CASSWRTGDLNTEAFF
TRBD1	TRBV12-3/TRBV12-4	TRBJ1-2	CASGKLRGQGAGYTF
-	TRBV5-1	TRBJ1-2	CASSGGPLEGGYTF
TRBD1	TRBV4-1	TRBJ2-7	CASSQEVMGQGARYEQYF
-	TRBV14	TRBJ2-7	CASSPKRGLYEQYF
-	TRBV20-1	TRBJ2-4	CSASPLSTKNIQYF
-	TRBV28	TRBJ2-7	CASSTRDLRYEQYF
-	TRBV10-2	TRBJ2-7	CASKADYEQYF
-	TRBV12-3/TRBV12-4	TRBJ2-7	CASSYRAPSYEQYF
TRBD1	TRBV12-3/TRBV12-4	TRBJ1-1	CASTQGGSSAEAFF
TRBD2	TRBV27	TRBJ2-2	CASTPFSGGGAGELFF
-	TRBV28	TRBJ2-5	CASSFVDLEGQYF
-	TRBV12-3/TRBV12-4	TRBJ1-5	CASSLGGVISNQPQHF
-	TRBV5-1	TRBJ1-2	CASSRGPANYGYTF
TRBD2	TRBV14	TRBJ2-7	CASSQDWAGGLYEQYF
-	TRBV12-3/TRBV12-4	TRBJ1-1	CASSLRGPLTRDPEAFF
TRBD1	TRBV12-3/TRBV12-4	TRBJ1-2	CATHPGGVHGYTF
TRBD1	TRBV19	TRBJ2-7	CASSPGQGAYEQYF
-	TRBV18	TRBJ2-2	CASSPGGAVNTGELFF
-	TRBV11-2	TRBJ1-4	CASSLEGSGGGEKLFF
TRBD2	TRBV6-5	TRBJ2-5	CASSPLTSGGAQYF
-	TRBV27	TRBJ1-2	CASSLSPYEGYTF